Following are 27 T cell receptor beta chains from one sample sequenced in a study of cytomegalovirus exposure and HLA in healthy donors. Generated by immunoSEQ multiplex PCR, the TCRdb table keeps only in-frame clones and is missing some. Among roughly 56,000 clones listed, 91% were seen once. Sequencing input: PBMCs. Every receptor here comes from a woman aged 30 to 39 in good health and CMV-seronegative.

The chain uses TRBV6-1 and TRBJ2-2; D perhaps matches TRBD2 (6 bases). CDR3 size: 13 residues. The germline V gene has CDR1 MNHNS and CDR2 SASEGT. Trimming shortened V by 6 bases and J by 5 bases, and 10 bases separated the two germline ends. The CDR3 here is CASRLGGTGELFF. The CDR3 nucleotides read TGTGCCAGCAGGCTAGGAGGGACCGGGGAGCTGTTTTTT.

The V call is TRBV30, the J call TRBJ2-5; a weak D match, TRBD1 (6 bases). CDR3 length: 13 amino acids. Deletions cut 2 bases from V and 2 bases from J, with 9 bases between. Germline CDR1 GTSNPN, CDR2 SVGIG (reference sequence). CDR3 region: CAWSPGTQETQYF. CDR3 in DNA: TGTGCCTGGAGTCCCGGGACACAAGAGACCCAGTACTTC.

V usage is TRBV6-5 and J usage is TRBJ2-7, with TRBD2 matching over 12 bases. CDR1 and CDR2 (germline): MNHEY, SVGAGI. V lost 6 bases and J lost 7; bases outside the gene matches: 7. The CDR3 loop spans 14 amino acids. The CDR3 DNA reads as TGTGCCAGCAGGCCCGGACTAGCGGGACGTGAGCAGTACTTC. It specifies CASRPGLAGREQYF.

The V gene is TRBV7-9, the J gene TRBJ2-2, with 10 bases matching TRBD1. With V trimmed by 1 base and J by 4 bases, 3 bases remained unmatched. This CDR3 region has 16 residues. The germline gives CDR1 SEHNR, CDR2 FQNEAQ (reference sequence). CDR3 coding DNA: TGTGCCAGCAGCTTAGGACAGGGGGCAAGCACCGGGGAGCTGTTTTTT. It yields the protein CASSLGQGASTGELFF.

The genes are TRBV7-9 and TRBJ2-7; 8 bases are shared with TRBD2. The germline CDR1 and CDR2 sequences are SEHNR and FQNEAQ (reference sequence). The V segment lost 8 bases and the J segment 6 bases; nucleotides outside the gene matches: 12. The CDR3 loop spans 14 amino acids. CDR3 coding DNA: TGTGCCAGCGGGGAAAAGCGGGAGTTCAGCGAGCAGTACTTC. Its protein is CASGEKREFSEQYF.

The chain couples TRBV7-2 to TRBJ1-2; 7 bases are shared with TRBD1. J was trimmed by 2 bases and V by 2 bases; bases with no gene match: 5. The germline CDR1 and CDR2 sequences are SGHTA and FQGNSA. CDR3 length: 15 amino acids. CDR3 bases: TGTGCCAGCAGCTTAATAGCAGGGGGAAACTATGGCTACACCTTC. Translation: CASSLIAGGNYGYTF.

The V call is TRBV11-3, the J call TRBJ2-1; 12 bases are a match to TRBD2. With V trimmed by 2 bases and J by 9 bases, 5 bases remained unmatched. This CDR3 has 15 residues. Germline V gene lookup returns CDR1 SGHNT and CDR2 YENEEA. This CDR3 reads CASSLMTSGSSEQFF. CDR3 nucleotides: TGTGCCAGCAGCTTAATGACTAGCGGGAGTAGTGAGCAGTTCTTC.

This chain uses TRBV7-6 with TRBJ2-5; D uncertain. Per germline, CDR1 SGHVS and CDR2 FNYEAQ. The CDR3 runs 12 residues. Deletions cut 4 bases from V and 1 base from J, with 4 bases between. CDR3 coding DNA: TGTGCCAGCAGCTCCTTCCAAGAGACCCAGTACTTC. Amino acid sequence: CASSSFQETQYF.

This chain uses TRBV7-9 with TRBJ2-1; 9 bases are shared with TRBD2. CDR3 size: 16 residues. V shed 4 bases and J 3 bases; nucleotides not matched to a gene: 7. Germline CDR1 SEHNR, CDR2 FQNEAQ (reference sequence). CDR3 in amino acids: CASSSREGPRYNEQFF. The CDR3 nucleotides read TGTGCCAGCAGCTCGCGGGAGGGCCCTCGCTACAATGAGCAGTTCTTC.

The gene calls are TRBV7-9 and TRBJ2-7; D perhaps matches TRBD2 (5 bases). Germline V CDR1 and CDR2: SEHNR, FQNEAQ (reference sequence). Deletions cut 7 bases from V and 3 bases from J, with 22 bases between. This CDR3 contains 16 residues. The CDR3: CASIGSGFRRGYEQYF. As DNA, the CDR3 is TGTGCCAGCATAGGATCAGGATTTCGCCGGGGCTACGAGCAGTACTTC.

V gene TRBV28 combines with J gene TRBJ2-7; D unresolved. Per the germline V gene, CDR1 is MDHEN and CDR2 is SYDVKM. The CDR3 covers 12 residues. The V end was cut by 1 base, the J end by 6 bases, with 7 bases between. CDR3 nucleotide sequence: TGTGCCAGCAGTTTATCCATGGCCGAGCAGTACTTC. Protein: CASSLSMAEQYF. Based on the CDR3 plus reference TRBV28 and TRBJ2-7, the full variable domain is DVKVTQSSRYLVKRTGEKVFLECVQDMDHENMFWYRQDPGLGLRLIYFSYDVKMKEKGDIPEGYSVSREKKERFSLILESASTNQTSMYLCASSLSMAEQYFGPGTRLTVT.

The chain joins TRBV6-6 to TRBJ1-5, with D maybe TRBD1 (6 bases). Germline V gene data show CDR1 as MNHNY and CDR2 as SVGAGI (reference sequence). The CDR3 is made up of 14 amino acids. Trimming left V 4 bases short and J 5 bases short, with 12 bases between. The CDR3 here is CASSLQGADQPQHF. CDR3 nucleotides: TGTGCCAGCAGTTTACAGGGCGCGGATCAGCCCCAGCATTTT.

The chain couples TRBV5-4 to TRBJ2-2, with TRBD2 as a possible D gene (5 bases). V gave up 0 bases and J gave up 5 bases, with 14 bases separating them. The CDR3 sequence is 16 residues long. Per the germline V gene, CDR1 is SGHNT and CDR2 is YYREEE (reference sequence). CDR3 DNA sequence: TGTGCCAGCAGCTTGGCGGACTTAGCTGGTACCGGGGAGCTGTTTTTT. Translated: CASSLADLAGTGELFF.

The chain joins TRBV10-1 to TRBJ2-1, with 13 bases aligning to TRBD2. The CDR3 consists of 16 residues. J gave up 7 bases and V 4 bases, and 7 bases lay outside the gene matches. Germline values: CDR1 WNHNN, CDR2 SYGVQD (reference sequence). The DNA of the CDR3 is TGCGCCAGCAGTGCCACTAGCGGGAGGGCCCGAAATGAGCAGTTCTTC. Encoded protein: CASSATSGRARNEQFF.

The gene calls are TRBV5-6 and TRBJ2-7; 9 positions match TRBD1. Trimming removed 1 base from V and 12 bases from J; junction bases left unmatched: 14. The CDR3 has 15 residues. CDR1 is SGHDT and CDR2 is YYEEEE in the germline V gene. The CDR3 loop reads CASSLRDRVLGRGYF. CDR3 DNA: TGTGCCAGCAGCTTGAGGGACAGGGTATTGGGCAGGGGGTACTTC. The full variable domain, completed using reference TRBV5-6 and TRBJ2-7, is DAGVTQSPTHLIKTRGQQVTLRCSPKSGHDTVSWYQQALGQGPQFIFQYYEEEERQRGNFPDRFSGHQFPNYSSELNVNALLLGDSALYLCASSLRDRVLGRGYFGPGTRLTVT.

This sequence joins TRBV6-5 and TRBJ1-2, with D possibly matching TRBD1 (6 bases). The V gene lost 0 bases and the J gene lost 6 bases, with 14 bases spanning the gap. In germline, CDR1 is MNHEY, CDR2 SVGAGI. This CDR3 spans 15 amino acids. As DNA, the CDR3 is TGTGCCAGCAGTTACTCGACCGGACAGATGAATGGCTACACCTTC. It codes for CASSYSTGQMNGYTF.

In its sample, this clone was seen once. This rearrangement joins TRBV6-4 to TRBJ2-1, with 9 bases fitting TRBD2. This CDR3 has 17 amino acids. Germline values: CDR1 MRHNA, CDR2 SNTAGT. V gave up 11 bases and J gave up 8 bases; unmatched junction bases: 22. CDR3 nucleotide sequence: TGTGCCCCTACGCATCCTACGCGGCGGGAGGGCAACCATGAGCAGTTCTTC. Protein product: CAPTHPTRREGNHEQFF.

V usage is TRBV11-2 and J usage is TRBJ1-1; D is possibly TRBD1 (6 bases). The germline V gene has CDR1 SGHAT and CDR2 FQNNGV. Trimming stripped 5 bases from V and 4 bases from J, with 20 bases between. There are 16 residues in the CDR3. CDR3 coding DNA: TGTGCCAGCAGCCCACCCCTCCAGGGGTGGGGCACTGAAGCTTTCTTT. Its translation is CASSPPLQGWGTEAFF.

The genes are TRBV19 and TRBJ1-5; tentatively, D is TRBD1 (6 bases). The CDR3 spans 15 residues. Trimming took off 7 bases at V and 8 bases at J, with 21 bases between the two ends. The V gene's germline CDR1 is LNHDA and CDR2 SQIVND (reference sequence). The CDR3 DNA follows: TGTGCCAGTAAATCTACTACCGGGACAACGGAGCCCCAGCATTTT. Its translation: CASKSTTGTTEPQHF.

The rearrangement uses TRBV28 and TRBJ1-1; the D is unclear. CDR1 MDHEN and CDR2 SYDVKM come from the germline V gene. V was clipped by 8 bases and J by 1 base, with 11 bases between them. The CDR3 spans 13 residues. DNA of the CDR3: TGTGCCAGCGTGAGAGGAGGGAACACTGAAGCTTTCTTT. Translating gives CASVRGGNTEAFF. Combining the CDR3 with reference TRBV28 and TRBJ1-1 gives the whole variable domain DVKVTQSSRYLVKRTGEKVFLECVQDMDHENMFWYRQDPGLGLRLIYFSYDVKMKEKGDIPEGYSVSREKKERFSLILESASTNQTSMYLCASVRGGNTEAFFGQGTRLTVV.

V usage is TRBV27 and J usage is TRBJ2-1; D is unresolved. CDR1 and CDR2 (germline): MNHEY, SMNVEV (reference sequence). V was cut by 3 bases and J by 5 bases, with 8 bases left in between. The CDR3 has 13 residues. For the CDR3, the DNA is TGTGCCAGCAGTTTTAGTTCGGACAATGAGCAGTTCTTC. Amino acid sequence: CASSFSSDNEQFF.

This chain connects TRBV6-5 to TRBJ2-5; tentatively, D is TRBD1 (5 bases). The CDR3 sequence is 15 residues long. CDR1 is MNHEY and CDR2 is SVGAGI in the germline V gene. V gave up 4 bases and J gave up 1 base, with 13 bases separating them. The CDR3 here is CASSSGAGSQETQYF. In DNA, the CDR3 is TGTGCCAGCAGTTCTGGGGCAGGATCCCAAGAGACCCAGTACTTC.

The chain employs TRBV6-5 and TRBJ2-2; TRBD2 might be the D (6 bases). The V and J ends lost 4 bases and 0 bases respectively, with 12 bases between them. Per germline, CDR1 MNHEY and CDR2 SVGAGI. CDR3 length equals 16 residues. The CDR3 here is CASSFTRGTNTGELFF. The CDR3 nucleotides read TGTGCCAGCAGTTTCACGCGGGGTACGAACACCGGGGAGCTGTTTTTT.

The chain recombines TRBV11-3 with TRBJ2-1, with D possibly matching TRBD2 (5 bases). Trimming left V 2 bases short and J 5 bases short, with 10 bases between. There are 14 residues in the CDR3. Germline CDR1 SGHNT, CDR2 YENEEA. CDR3 protein: CASSLPGLNNEQFF. The CDR3 nucleotides read TGTGCCAGCAGCTTACCCGGACTCAACAATGAGCAGTTCTTC.

The CDR3 protein is CASSDSTGPIYEQYF. The CDR3, as DNA: TGTGCCAGCAGTGACTCGACAGGTCCTATTTACGAGCAGTACTTC. The rearrangement links TRBV25-1 to TRBJ2-7; weak D call: TRBD1 (6 bases). The germline gives CDR1 MGHDK, CDR2 SYGVNS. Trimming took off 3 bases at V and 4 bases at J, with 16 bases between the two ends. The CDR3 consists of 15 residues.

The chain uses TRBV7-6 and TRBJ2-7; 9 nucleotides match TRBD1. The junction had 4 bases not matched to a gene; V was cut back by 1 base and J by 3 bases. Per the germline V gene, CDR1 is SGHVS and CDR2 is FNYEAQ. This CDR3 comprises 15 residues. The CDR3 region is CASSLDGQGRYEQYF. CDR3 DNA sequence: TGTGCCAGCAGCTTAGACGGACAGGGGCGCTACGAGCAGTACTTC. Supplemented by reference TRBV7-6 and TRBJ2-7, the full variable domain reads GAGVSQSPRYKVTKRGQDVALRCDPISGHVSLYWYRQALGQGPEFLTYFNYEAQQDKSGLPNDRFSAERPEGSISTLTIQRTEQRDSAMYRCASSLDGQGRYEQYFGPGTRLTVT.

V usage is TRBV4-3 and J usage is TRBJ2-7; a weak D match, TRBD2 (5 bases). The ends were cut back, 1 base at V and 2 bases at J, with 15 bases in the middle. Germline V gene data show CDR1 as LGHNA and CDR2 as YSLEER. CDR3 length: 16 amino acids. The CDR3 DNA is TGCGCCAGCAGCCAAGGATACGACTACGCCGCCTACGAGCAGTACTTC. Its translation: CASSQGYDYAAYEQYF.